The 12 T cell receptor beta chains given below trace back to one sample, sequenced in a study of T cells after yellow fever vaccination. MiXCR was run by TCRdb on the 5' RACE reads, yielding one entry per CDR3 protein. This repertoire shows about 580,000 distinct CDR3 sequences, about 17% found once; its top ten account for roughly a sixth. Specimen: PBMCs, collected 5 to 6 days after the first yellow fever vaccination. These receptors were collected from a young man who received the YFV17D yellow fever vaccine.

V and J are TRBV7-6 and TRBJ2-1; 11 nucleotides line up with TRBD1. The ends lost 5 bases at V and 7 bases at J; junction bases unmatched: 7. Per the germline V gene, CDR1 is SGHVS and CDR2 is FNYEAQ. CDR3 length: 15 amino acids. The CDR3 sequence: CASSTGTGGRNEQFF. CDR3 nucleotide sequence: TGTGCCAGCAGCACGGGGACAGGGGGGCGTAATGAGCAGTTCTTC.

The chain employs TRBV5-4 and TRBJ1-4; D may be TRBD1 (6 bases). V was pared by 2 bases and J by 5 bases, with 10 bases between. The CDR3 totals 14 residues. Germline assignment: CDR1 SGHNT and CDR2 YYREEE (reference sequence). The CDR3 region has the DNA TGTGCCAGCAGCTTTCAGGGGTCGAATGAAAAACTGTTTTTT. It encodes CASSFQGSNEKLFF. Supplemented by reference TRBV5-4 and TRBJ1-4, the full variable domain reads ETGVTQSPTHLIKTRGQQVTLRCSSQSGHNTVSWYQQALGQGPQFIFQYYREEENGRGNFPPRFSGLQFPNYSSELNVNALELDDSALYLCASSFQGSNEKLFFGSGTQLSVL.

This clonotype was counted only a few times. The rearrangement links TRBV24-1 to TRBJ2-3; 9 positions match TRBD1. J lost 1 base, V lost 0 bases, and 1 base had no gene match. CDR1 is KGHDR, CDR2 SFDVKD, per germline. The CDR3 length is 16 residues. DNA of the CDR3: TGTGCCACCAGTGATTTGTGGACAGGGGGCACAGATACGCAGTATTTT. It codes for CATSDLWTGGTDTQYF.

This clonotype has a count of ten or more. The V and J genes are TRBV10-3 and TRBJ2-2; 8 bases align to TRBD1. Germline values: CDR1 ENHRY, CDR2 SYGVKD. V lost 8 bases to trimming and J lost 5 bases; unmatched junction nucleotides: 7. This CDR3 is built from 14 residues. The CDR3 protein is CAIQDRDVTGELFF. The CDR3 bases are TGTGCCATCCAGGACAGGGATGTGACCGGGGAGCTGTTTTTT.

The chain combines TRBV10-3 with TRBJ2-1; 8 nucleotides line up with TRBD1. Looked up from germline, CDR1 is ENHRY and CDR2 is SYGVKD. The CDR3 is 12 amino acids. After removal of 7 bases from V and 7 bases from J, the junction contained 3 bases not matched to a gene. The CDR3 nucleotides read TGTGCCATCACGGACAGGGCTAATGAGCAGTTCTTC. Translated, it gives CAITDRANEQFF.

The rearrangement links TRBV20-1 to TRBJ1-5, with D possibly matching TRBD1 (5 bases). Looked up from germline, CDR1 is DFQATT and CDR2 is SNEGSKA (reference sequence). V lost 1 base, J lost 7 bases, and 14 bases lay in between. The CDR3 is made up of 14 amino acids. The CDR3, as DNA: TGCAGTGCTAGAGGGGGGTACCTCCACCAGCCCCAGCATTTT. The encoded protein is CSARGGYLHQPQHF.

V gene TRBV6-2 or TRBV6-3 combines with J gene TRBJ1-2; unclear D gene. CDR3 length: 14 residues. The germline V and J ends were trimmed by 0 bases and 0 bases, with 5 bases remaining between them. The germline CDR1 and CDR2 sequences are MNHEY and SVGEGT. CDR3 sequence: CASSYSDANYGYTF. The CDR3 DNA reads as TGTGCCAGCAGTTACTCAGACGCTAACTATGGCTACACCTTC.

The V gene is TRBV12-3 or TRBV12-4, the J gene TRBJ1-6, with D uncertain. Trimming took off 3 bases at V and 11 bases at J, with 5 bases between the two ends. CDR3 size: 11 residues. The CDR3 loop reads CASSLAAPLHF. The CDR3 DNA sequence: TGTGCCAGCAGTTTGGCCGCACCCCTCCACTTT.

V usage is TRBV7-2 and J usage is TRBJ2-1; TRBD1 matches 7 bases. The CDR3 is 15 amino acids. The germline CDR1 and CDR2 sequences are SGHTA and FQGNSA. J lost 0 bases, V lost 5 bases, and 4 bases had no gene match. DNA for the CDR3: TGTGCCAGCAGCCGAGACAGGGACTCCTACAATGAGCAGTTCTTC. Encoded protein: CASSRDRDSYNEQFF.

This clonotype was detected a few times. This chain connects TRBV5-4 to TRBJ2-4; the D is unclear. CDR1 SGHNT and CDR2 YYREEE come from the germline V gene (reference sequence). V dropped 0 bases and J dropped 4 bases, with 8 bases sitting between them. This CDR3 is 14 amino acids long. This CDR3 is CASSLGADKNIQYF. DNA of the CDR3: TGTGCCAGCAGCTTGGGGGCAGATAAAAACATTCAGTACTTC.

This clonotype has just a few counts. The chain joins TRBV10-3 to TRBJ2-3; 10 bases line up with TRBD2. This CDR3 region has 17 residues. Per germline, CDR1 ENHRY and CDR2 SYGVKD. Trimming removed 0 bases from V and 2 bases from J; junction bases left unmatched: 5. Written as DNA, the CDR3 is TGTGCCATCAGTGAGTCGGCTAGCGGGGGTTACACAGATACGCAGTATTTT. Amino acids: CAISESASGGYTDTQYF.

V gene TRBV5-6 combines with J gene TRBJ2-1; tentative D call: TRBD2 (6 bases). Germline lookup yields CDR1 SGHDT and CDR2 YYEEEE. The CDR3 is made up of 13 amino acids. Deletions cut 1 base from V and 10 bases from J, with 12 bases between. CDR3 amino acids: CASSLLAIGEQFF. CDR3 nucleotides: TGTGCCAGCAGCTTGCTAGCGATTGGGGAGCAGTTCTTC.